One sample yielded the 24 T cell receptor beta chains listed below, sequenced in a study of OX40 agonist ivuxolimab in advanced cancers. Data came from immunoSEQ multiplex PCR; TCRdb stores just in-frame clones and leaves some out. This sample carries fewer than 40,000 clones, over 85% of them seen once, and the ten largest clones take 36%. The specimen was CD4+ or CD8+ T cells sorted from blood, collected in a trial of the OX40 agonist ivuxolimab. Receptors were obtained from an adult with an advanced solid tumor such as melanoma, head and neck, liver or kidney cancer.

The chain joins TRBV6-1 to TRBJ2-7; 8 positions agree with TRBD1. With V trimmed by 1 base and J by 2 bases, 7 bases remained unmatched. Germline-derived CDR1 and CDR2 are MNHNS and SASEGT. The CDR3 is made up of 16 amino acids. The chain's CDR3 is CASSEDQGAGAYEQYF. The CDR3 DNA follows: TGTGCCAGCAGTGAAGATCAGGGGGCTGGCGCCTACGAGCAGTACTTC.

The chain is built from TRBV7-9 and TRBJ2-5; TRBD1 aligns across 7 bases. The CDR3 is 15 amino acids. The germline gives CDR1 SEHNR, CDR2 FQNEAQ (reference sequence). J lost 2 bases, V lost 5 bases, and 8 bases had no gene match. Here the CDR3 DNA reads TGTGCCAGCAGCCATTGGGACAGCAATCAAGAGACCCAGTACTTC. This encodes CASSHWDSNQETQYF. Looking up the rest from reference TRBV7-9 and TRBJ2-5 gives the full variable domain: DTGVSQNPRHKITKRGQNVTFRCDPISEHNRLYWYRQTLGQGPEFLTYFQNEAQLEKSRLLSDRFSAERPKGSFSTLEIQRTEQGDSAMYLCASSHWDSNQETQYFGPGTRLLVL.

The gene calls are TRBV29-1 and TRBJ1-1, with D possibly TRBD1 on 5 matching bases. The length of the CDR3 is 14 residues. Germline-derived CDR1 and CDR2 are SQVTM and ANQGSEA. V was cut by 4 bases and J by 4 bases, with 16 bases left in between. For the CDR3, the DNA is TGCAGCGTTGGGGGCCACACTGGGGGCACTGAAGCTTTCTTT. As protein: CSVGGHTGGTEAFF.

This sequence joins TRBV6-5 and TRBJ1-5; D is perhaps TRBD1 (5 bases). The CDR3 totals 14 residues. Trimming removed 0 bases at V and 7 bases at J, with 10 bases between. CDR1 is MNHEY, CDR2 SVGAGI, per germline. CDR3 amino acids: CASSYSSGDQPQHF. As DNA, the CDR3 is TGTGCCAGCAGTTACTCGTCTGGGGACCAGCCCCAGCATTTT.

This chain uses TRBV19 with TRBJ2-3, with 10 bases fitting TRBD2. Germline CDR1 is LNHDA and CDR2 is SQIVND (reference sequence). The V segment lost 7 bases and the J segment 4 bases; nucleotides outside the gene matches: 8. The CDR3 has 15 residues. Here the CDR3 reads CASNPLAGAADTQYF. The CDR3 DNA reads TGTGCCAGTAATCCGCTAGCGGGAGCGGCAGATACGCAGTATTTT. Using reference TRBV19 and TRBJ2-3 for the parts outside the CDR3, the full variable domain is DGGITQSPKYLFRKEGQNVTLSCEQNLNHDAMYWYRQDPGQGLRLIYYSQIVNDFQKGDIAEGYSVSREKKESFPLTVTSAQKNPTAFYLCASNPLAGAADTQYFGPGTRLTVL.

The V gene is TRBV29-1, the J gene TRBJ1-1, with TRBD1 matching 9 bases. This CDR3 has 15 amino acids. Germline V gene lookup returns CDR1 SQVTM and CDR2 ANQGSEA. Trimming at V came to 7 bases and at J to 3 bases, leaving 12 bases not matched to a gene. As DNA, the CDR3 is TGCAGCGGAACGAAGGAAACAGGGGGCTACACTGAAGCTTTCTTT. This encodes CSGTKETGGYTEAFF.

The CDR3 is CASSPSYEQYF. For the CDR3, the DNA is TGTGCCAGCAGCCCCTCCTACGAGCAGTACTTC. This sequence joins TRBV11-2 and TRBJ2-7, with D unresolved. The CDR3 sequence is 11 residues long. Trimming removed 5 bases at V and 0 bases at J, with 2 bases between. Germline CDR1 SGHAT, CDR2 FQNNGV.

V is TRBV9 and J is TRBJ2-1; the D is unclear. V was cut by 6 bases and J by 2 bases, with 12 bases left in between. Per the germline V gene, CDR1 is SGDLS and CDR2 is YYNGEE. The CDR3 has 14 residues. As DNA, the CDR3 is TGTGCCAGCACCCAAGCTCGGACCTACAATGAGCAGTTCTTC. It codes for CASTQARTYNEQFF. The full variable domain, its missing parts supplied by reference TRBV9 and TRBJ2-1, is DSGVTQTPKHLITATGQRVTLRCSPRSGDLSVYWYQQSLDQGLQFLIQYYNGEERAKGNILERFSAQQFPDLHSELNLSSLELGDSALYFCASTQARTYNEQFFGPGTRLTVL.

In its sample, this clone was seen once. The rearrangement uses TRBV9 and TRBJ2-3; perhaps TRBD2 as D (6 bases). The CDR3 has 15 amino acids. Trimming removed 0 bases from V and 2 bases from J, with 10 bases in between. Germline V CDR1 and CDR2: SGDLS, YYNGEE. The CDR3 DNA follows: TGTGCCAGCAGCGTAGATGGGGACTCCACAGATACGCAGTATTTT. Translating it yields CASSVDGDSTDTQYF.

The rearrangement uses TRBV5-1 and TRBJ2-1; 8 nucleotides agree with TRBD1. Germline V gene data show CDR1 as SGHRS and CDR2 as YFSETQ. The V segment lost 3 bases and the J segment 5 bases; nucleotides outside the gene matches: 4. CDR3 size: 14 residues. The CDR3 DNA sequence: TGCGCCAGCAGCTGGACAGGGTACGACAATGAGCAGTTCTTC. Protein sequence: CASSWTGYDNEQFF. The variable domain in full, completed from reference TRBV5-1 and TRBJ2-1, reads KAGVTQTPRYLIKTRGQQVTLSCSPISGHRSVSWYQQTPGQGLQFLFEYFSETQRNKGNFPGRFSGRQFSNSRSEMNVSTLELGDSALYLCASSWTGYDNEQFFGPGTRLTVL.

The V and J genes are TRBV19 and TRBJ2-1, with no clear D. V dropped 2 bases and J dropped 4 bases, with 15 bases sitting between them. Germline V CDR1 and CDR2: LNHDA, SQIVND (reference sequence). CDR3 size: 16 residues. The CDR3 spells CASSIPDGVLYNEQFF. The DNA of the CDR3 is TGTGCCAGTAGTATACCGGACGGTGTATTGTACAATGAGCAGTTCTTC.

The gene calls are TRBV19 and TRBJ2-1; D call uncertain. V was shortened by 5 bases and J by 7 bases, with 9 bases between the two germline ends. The CDR3 runs 12 residues. Germline V CDR1 and CDR2: LNHDA, SQIVND (reference sequence). This chain's CDR3 is CASSPVGNEQFF. The DNA for the CDR3 is TGTGCCAGTAGTCCCGTGGGGAATGAGCAGTTCTTC.

The chain has TRBV13 and TRBJ2-6, with TRBD1 identical over 10 bases. There are 17 residues in the CDR3. Looked up from germline, CDR1 is PRHDT and CDR2 is FYEKMQ (reference sequence). The ends lost 5 bases at V and 4 bases at J; junction bases unmatched: 8. DNA for the CDR3: TGTGCCAGCAGCATAAGAGACAGGGGGCTGGGGGCCAACGTCCTGACTTTC. Amino acids: CASSIRDRGLGANVLTF.

This chain joins TRBV5-1 and TRBJ2-7; the D gene could be TRBD1 or TRBD2 (5 bases each). This CDR3 has 14 residues. V lost 0 bases, J lost 2 bases, and 9 bases lay in between. Looked up from germline, CDR1 is SGHRS and CDR2 is YFSETQ. The CDR3 is CASSLGGRTYEQYF. In nucleotides, the CDR3 is TGCGCCAGCAGCTTGGGGGGACGGACCTACGAGCAGTACTTC.

The CDR3 loop is CASSLEGFQETQYF. CDR3 nucleotides: TGTGCCAGCAGCTTAGAAGGTTTCCAAGAGACCCAGTACTTC. This chain connects TRBV7-9 to TRBJ2-5, with no clear D. Trimming shortened V by 1 base and J by 1 base, and 7 bases separated the two germline ends. CDR3 length equals 14 residues. Germline values: CDR1 SEHNR, CDR2 FQNEAQ (reference sequence).

The rearrangement uses TRBV11-2 and TRBJ2-3, with D maybe TRBD2 (5 bases). Germline V lookup: CDR1 SGHAT, CDR2 FQNNGV. The CDR3 is 15 amino acids. Trimming took off 1 base at V and 4 bases at J, with 12 bases between the two ends. CDR3 sequence reads: CASSLGGGEADTQYF. In DNA, the CDR3 is TGTGCCAGCAGCTTAGGAGGAGGCGAAGCAGATACGCAGTATTTT.

This clone has more than one count but fewer than ten. The chain's CDR3 is CASSLTLMADPLHF. DNA for the CDR3: TGTGCCAGCAGCCTAACCCTTATGGCTGATCCCCTCCACTTT. The rearrangement links TRBV5-6 to TRBJ1-6; D uncertain. Trimming pared 4 bases from V and 13 bases from J, leaving 18 bases between. The CDR3 covers 14 residues. Per the germline V gene, CDR1 is SGHDT and CDR2 is YYEEEE.

The chain employs TRBV7-9 and TRBJ2-1; 7 bases line up with TRBD2. V was clipped by 5 bases and J by 13 bases; unmatched bases: 8. This CDR3 contains 12 residues. Germline values: CDR1 SEHNR, CDR2 FQNEAQ (reference sequence). The CDR3 nucleotides are TGTGCCAGCAGCAGACAACCTAGCGGCCAGTTCTTC. Encoded protein: CASSRQPSGQFF. Looking up the rest from reference TRBV7-9 and TRBJ2-1 gives the full variable domain: DTGVSQNPRHKITKRGQNVTFRCDPISEHNRLYWYRQTLGQGPEFLTYFQNEAQLEKSRLLSDRFSAERPKGSFSTLEIQRTEQGDSAMYLCASSRQPSGQFFGPGTRLTVL.

The chain joins TRBV21-1 to TRBJ2-5. The end of the DNA aligns better with TRBJ2-7, so the J call may be wrong. TRBV21-1 is flagged as a pseudogene. This CDR3 is 10 amino acids long. CDR3 in DNA: TGTGCCAGCAGCAAGACCGAGCAGTACTTC. Residues: CASSKTEQYF.

This clone has a single count. The chain has TRBV21-1 and TRBJ2-7; TRBD1 is the table's D call and was not checked against the DNA. TRBV21-1 is a documented pseudogene. The length of the CDR3 is 16 residues. CDR3 sequence (DNA): TGTGCCAGCAGCAAAAAAGGCCAGGGGGACTCCTACGAGCAGTACTTC. It yields the protein CASSKKGQGDSYEQYF.

The chain uses TRBV28 and TRBJ1-2; 9 bases align to TRBD1. The V gene's germline CDR1 is MDHEN and CDR2 SYDVKM. The CDR3 consists of 13 residues. Unmatched junction bases numbered 3, after V lost 6 bases and J lost 4 bases. In nucleotides, the CDR3 is TGTGCCAGCAGGGGACAGGGCCCCTATGGCTACACCTTC. Encoded protein: CASRGQGPYGYTF.

The genes are TRBV6-5 and TRBJ2-1; TRBD2 is a possible D gene (7 bases). The CDR3 covers 14 residues. CDR1 and CDR2 from the germline V gene are MNHEY and SVGAGI. V shed 0 bases and J shed 9 bases, with 12 bases lying between them. The CDR3 region is CASSYSGGQVEQFF. DNA of the CDR3: TGTGCCAGCAGTTACTCCGGGGGGCAGGTTGAGCAGTTCTTC.

This chain uses TRBV9 with TRBJ2-5, with 10 bases that match TRBD2. J gave up 5 bases and V 3 bases, and 7 bases lay outside the gene matches. The CDR3 is 15 residues long. CDR1 is SGDLS and CDR2 is YYNGEE in the germline V gene. In DNA form, the CDR3 reads TGTGCCAGCAGCGATGGGAGCGGGGGGGTGGAGACCCAGTACTTC. Its translation: CASSDGSGGVETQYF.

The V call is TRBV6-5, the J call TRBJ1-1; 9 nucleotides align to TRBD1. This CDR3 spans 15 amino acids. Trimming took 4 bases from V and 0 from J; bases not matched to a gene: 3. The germline V gene has CDR1 MNHEY and CDR2 SVGAGI. DNA of the CDR3: TGTGCCAGCAGTTGGGGACAGGGACTGAACACTGAAGCTTTCTTT. Residues: CASSWGQGLNTEAFF.